This paragraph reports one TCR beta chain. Its antigen is not identified. The data were taken from a study of cytomegalovirus exposure and HLA in healthy donors. Study conclusions and caveats: By a later analysis, the bulk of CMV-associated TCR beta chains appeared HLA-restricted.

PCR used 60 Vbeta primers and 13 Jbeta primers. Sequenced by immunoSEQ multiplex PCR; TCRdb stores in-frame clones only, minus some. The data show roughly 120,000 clones, about 81% seen once. The V segment lost 5 bases and the J segment 8 bases; nucleotides outside the gene matches: 2. This CDR3 region has 12 residues. Per the germline V gene, CDR1 is LNHDA and CDR2 is SQIVND (reference sequence). The chain links TRBV19 to TRBJ1-4; 7 bases are shared with TRBD1. The sample comprised PBMCs. This sequence was found in a young woman in good health and CMV-seronegative. CDR3 DNA: TGTGCCAGTAGTGACAGGGACGAAAAACTGTTTTTT. It codes for CASSDRDEKLFF. Using reference TRBV19 and TRBJ1-4 for the parts outside the CDR3, the full variable domain is DGGITQSPKYLFRKEGQNVTLSCEQNLNHDAMYWYRQDPGQGLRLIYYSQIVNDFQKGDIAEGYSVSREKKESFPLTVTSAQKNPTAFYLCASSDRDEKLFFGSGTQLSVL.